The 28 T cell receptor beta chains presented below share a single source sample, sequenced in a study of T cell clusters in autoimmune cytopenias. Some 39,000 genome equivalents of blood DNA were amplified for TRB. One tube held mixed TRB-A and TRB-B primer pools for touch-down PCR. TCRdb derives one entry per CDR3 protein from the multiplex PCR reads, leaving out DNA. The sample's table shows about 6,300 distinct CDR3 sequences. The specimen sequenced was peripheral blood. The receptor source for this set is a human donor with an autoimmune cytopenia or autoimmune hepatitis (not recorded which).

The genes are TRBV4-3 and TRBJ2-7; the TRBD1 assignment by TCRdb is unverifiable without DNA. Germline CDR1 and CDR2: LGHNA and YSLEER. This CDR3 has 14 residues. CDR3 loop: CASGGGDRGGEQYF.

This chain uses TRBV7-9 with TRBJ2-3; TCRdb returns TRBD1, unconfirmable since there is no DNA. The CDR3 length is 16 residues. Germline V lookup: CDR1 SEHNR, CDR2 FQNEAQ (reference sequence). CDR3 in amino acids: CASSLDGTGDTDTQYF.

The chain is built from TRBV11-2 and TRBJ1-1. Germline V gene lookup returns CDR1 SGHAT and CDR2 FQNNGV. This CDR3 is built from 17 residues. CDR3 amino acids: CASSPVVGSGRNTEAFF. The full variable domain, completed using reference TRBV11-2 and TRBJ1-1, is EAGVAQSPRYKIIEKRQSVAFWCNPISGHATLYWYQQILGQGPKLLIQFQNNGVVDDSQLPKDRFSAERLKGVDSTLKIQPAKLEDSAVYLCASSPVVGSGRNTEAFFGQGTRLTVV.

This clonotype is deemed medium-sized by its frequency. This chain connects TRBV18 to TRBJ1-2. CDR3 length equals 14 residues. Looked up from germline, CDR1 is KGHSH and CDR2 is LQKENI. This CDR3 is CASSPGLTGYGYTF.

CDR3 loop: CASSLSMGQIDNEQFF. This chain links TRBV12-3 or TRBV12-4 with TRBJ2-1; TCRdb names TRBD1, which stays unverified in the absence of DNA. This CDR3 is built from 16 residues.

This clonotype is called medium-sized based on its frequency. V gene TRBV6-6 combines with J gene TRBJ2-2; TCRdb designates TRBD2, a call that cannot be tested without DNA. The CDR3 covers 17 residues. Looked up from germline, CDR1 is MNHNY and CDR2 is SVGAGI (reference sequence). This CDR3 reads CASSYRASVVNTGELFF.

This clonotype is called medium-sized based on its frequency. The chain employs TRBV14 and TRBJ2-2; as DNA is missing, the TRBD2 call by TCRdb cannot be tested. The CDR3 consists of 16 residues. Germline-derived CDR1 and CDR2 are SGHDN and FVKESK. The CDR3 is CASSPSLAGGHGELFF.

Frequency places this clonotype as medium-sized (0.01 to 0.1%). V is TRBV29-1 and J is TRBJ2-1. CDR1 and CDR2 (germline): SQVTM, ANQGSEA. This CDR3 comprises 12 residues. CDR3 residues: CSVDSRWDEQFF.

This clonotype is labeled medium-sized based on frequency. This chain connects TRBV6-2 or TRBV6-3 to TRBJ1-2. Germline lookup yields CDR1 MNHEY and CDR2 SVGEGT. There are 16 residues in the CDR3. The CDR3: CASSYSKAQGRRGYTF.

Judged by frequency, this clonotype is medium-sized. J is TRBJ2-4 and V is TRBV27; the TCRdb call, TRBD2, lacks DNA for checking. The CDR3 extends over 14 amino acids. Germline loops: CDR1 MNHEY, CDR2 SMNVEV (reference sequence). The chain's CDR3 is CASSPGLGQNIQYF.

According to its frequency, this clonotype is medium-sized. The gene calls are TRBV19 and TRBJ2-3; TCRdb proposes TRBD2, but this gene call is untestable without DNA. The CDR3 totals 14 residues. From germline, CDR1 is LNHDA and CDR2 SQIVND (reference sequence). CDR3 sequence reads: CASSASGATDTQYF.

The CDR3 sequence is CASREDATFNNEQFF. The chain recombines TRBV2 with TRBJ2-1. The CDR3 loop spans 15 amino acids. Per the germline V gene, CDR1 is SNHLY and CDR2 is FYNNEI.

The chain has TRBV11-2 and TRBJ1-6; checking the TCRdb D call of TRBD1 is not possible without DNA. Germline V gives CDR1 SGHAT, CDR2 FQNNGV. The CDR3 runs 15 residues. The CDR3 spells CASSLGQGTGSPLHF.

This rearrangement joins TRBV12-3 or TRBV12-4 to TRBJ2-1; with no DNA, the TCRdb D assignment of TRBD2 cannot be verified. The CDR3 has 15 residues. The CDR3 protein is CASSFGEGSVDEQFF.

The chain has TRBV12-3 or TRBV12-4 and TRBJ2-1; the D gene TCRdb calls, TRBD1, cannot be checked with no DNA. The CDR3 covers 16 residues. This chain's CDR3 is CASSLAQGVAYNEQFF.

Frequency places this clonotype as medium-sized. The gene calls are TRBV5-5 and TRBJ1-4. The CDR3 totals 14 residues. From germline, CDR1 is SGHKS and CDR2 YYEKEE (reference sequence). The CDR3: CASSLYEANEKLFF. The variable domain in full, with the rest retrieved from reference TRBV5-5 and TRBJ1-4, is DAGVTQSPTHLIKTRGQQVTLRCSPISGHKSVSWYQQVLGQGPQFIFQYYEKEERGRGNFPDRFSARQFPNYSSELNVNALLLGDSALYLCASSLYEANEKLFFGSGTQLSVL.

CDR3 sequence reads: CASSLAGGFYEQFF. The chain is built from TRBV5-5 and TRBJ2-1; TCRdb designates TRBD1, a call that cannot be tested without DNA. Germline CDR1 reads SGHKS; CDR2 reads YYEKEE (reference sequence). The CDR3 covers 14 residues.

The chain employs TRBV5-1 and TRBJ2-7. The germline gives CDR1 SGHRS, CDR2 YFSETQ. The CDR3 length is 14 residues. The CDR3 loop is CASSPSDGSYEQYF.

Considering frequency, this clonotype is medium-sized. V usage is TRBV15 and J usage is TRBJ2-7; the TRBD1 assignment by TCRdb is unverifiable without DNA. This CDR3 has 15 residues. Germline V gene lookup returns CDR1 LNHNV and CDR2 YYDKDF (reference sequence). CDR3 amino acids: CATSRGARDSYEQYF.

In terms of frequency, this clonotype is medium-sized (0.01 to 0.1%). This chain joins TRBV27 and TRBJ2-3; checking the TCRdb D call of TRBD1 is not possible without DNA. Germline loops: CDR1 MNHEY, CDR2 SMNVEV (reference sequence). This CDR3 spans 18 amino acids. The CDR3 spells CASSLKQYGGTFTDTQYF.

Its frequency marks this clonotype as medium-sized. The J gene is TRBJ2-7, the V gene TRBV10-3; there is no DNA to check the TCRdb D call of TRBD1. The length of the CDR3 is 11 residues. CDR1 and CDR2 (germline): ENHRY, SYGVKD. CDR3 amino acids: CAISTGPEQYF.

The chain has TRBV20-1 and TRBJ2-1; no DNA is available, so the TRBD1 call from TCRdb remains unchecked. This CDR3 is built from 16 residues. Germline V lookup: CDR1 DFQATT, CDR2 SNEGSKA (reference sequence). CDR3 sequence: CSARDSGGGPRNEQFF.

This clonotype is medium-sized (0.01 to 0.1%) by frequency. The chain has TRBV19 and TRBJ2-5. This CDR3 is built from 13 residues. CDR1 and CDR2 from the germline V gene are LNHDA and SQIVND (reference sequence). The CDR3 loop is CASSEAVQETQYF.

Judged by frequency, this clonotype is medium-sized (0.01 to 0.1%). The V call is TRBV5-1, the J call TRBJ1-4; TCRdb names TRBD1, which stays unverified in the absence of DNA. Germline CDR1 reads SGHRS; CDR2 reads YFSETQ. This CDR3 has 17 residues. The CDR3 region is CASSLETQGADNEKLFF.

Its frequency marks this clonotype as medium-sized. The V call is TRBV5-4, the J call TRBJ2-3; TCRdb selects TRBD1, and the lack of DNA leaves this call unchecked. Per germline, CDR1 SGHNT and CDR2 YYREEE (reference sequence). The CDR3 sequence is 15 residues long. This CDR3 is CASSFLQGGTDTQYF.

By frequency, this clonotype registers medium-sized (0.01 to 0.1%). The V and J genes are TRBV15 and TRBJ2-1. Per germline, CDR1 LNHNV and CDR2 YYDKDF (reference sequence). The CDR3 has 17 residues. The CDR3: CATSRDLLGALVNEQFF.

This clonotype counts as medium-sized by frequency. The rearrangement uses TRBV19 and TRBJ1-2; TCRdb lists TRBD1, though no DNA is available to test this call. Germline CDR1 is LNHDA and CDR2 is SQIVND (reference sequence). The CDR3 is 15 residues long. The CDR3 is CASSIVSGGDYGYTF.

The rearrangement uses TRBV20-1 and TRBJ2-2; TCRdb reports TRBD1, a call that lacks DNA to check it against. The length of the CDR3 is 13 residues. Germline CDR1 DFQATT, CDR2 SNEGSKA (reference sequence). CDR3 sequence reads: CSAIQGIAGELFF.